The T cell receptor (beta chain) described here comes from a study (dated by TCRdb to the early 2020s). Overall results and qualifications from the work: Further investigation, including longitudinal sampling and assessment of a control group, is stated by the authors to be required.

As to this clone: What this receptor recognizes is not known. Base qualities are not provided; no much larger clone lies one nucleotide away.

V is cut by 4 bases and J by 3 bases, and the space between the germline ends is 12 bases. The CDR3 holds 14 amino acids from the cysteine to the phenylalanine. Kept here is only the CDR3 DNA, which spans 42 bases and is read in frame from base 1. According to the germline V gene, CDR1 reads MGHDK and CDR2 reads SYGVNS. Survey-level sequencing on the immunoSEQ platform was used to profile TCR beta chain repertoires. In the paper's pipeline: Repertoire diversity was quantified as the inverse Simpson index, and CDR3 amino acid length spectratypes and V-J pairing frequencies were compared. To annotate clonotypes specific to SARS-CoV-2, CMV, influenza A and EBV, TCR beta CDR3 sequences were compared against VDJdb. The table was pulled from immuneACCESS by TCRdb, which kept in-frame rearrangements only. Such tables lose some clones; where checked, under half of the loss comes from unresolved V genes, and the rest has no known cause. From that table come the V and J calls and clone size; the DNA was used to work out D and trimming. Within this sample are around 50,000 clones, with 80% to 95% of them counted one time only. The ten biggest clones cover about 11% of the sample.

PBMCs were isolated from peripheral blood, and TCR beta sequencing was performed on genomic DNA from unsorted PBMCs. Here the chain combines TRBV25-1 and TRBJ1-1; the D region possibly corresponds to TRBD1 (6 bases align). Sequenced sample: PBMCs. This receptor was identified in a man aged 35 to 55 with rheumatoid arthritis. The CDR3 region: CASSGREGDTEAFF. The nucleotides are TGTGCCAGCAGTGGTCGTGAGGGGGACACTGAAGCTTTCTTT.